The T cell receptor (beta chain) under discussion was sequenced for a study of OX40 agonist ivuxolimab in advanced cancers. About the study: In three patients, partial responses were observed, one with hepatocellular carcinoma and two with cutaneous melanoma. Whole-study findings and limits: Clonal expansion by week 6 occurred in CD4+ and CD8+ blood T cells (at 0.1 to 3.0 mg/kg).

Notes on this clone: The antigen is not known.

Here immunoSEQ multiplex PCR was the method, and the copy in TCRdb shows in-frame clones only, minus some. The sample lists 95,000 or so clones, roughly 94% occurring once. CDR3 length: 14 amino acids. The V gene's germline CDR1 is SGHTA and CDR2 FQGNSA. Between the trimmed V and J ends, which lost 1 base and 13 bases, there was a span of 17 bases. Sequencing used CD4+ or CD8+ T cells sorted from blood, obtained in a trial of the OX40 agonist ivuxolimab. This TCR derives from an adult with an advanced solid tumor such as melanoma, head and neck, liver or kidney cancer. V and J are TRBV7-2 and TRBJ2-1, with D possibly TRBD1 on 5 matching bases. The CDR3 bases are TGTGCCAGCAGCTTAGGTGCAGGGCGTATGGTACAGTTCTTC. Its translation is CASSLGAGRMVQFF.